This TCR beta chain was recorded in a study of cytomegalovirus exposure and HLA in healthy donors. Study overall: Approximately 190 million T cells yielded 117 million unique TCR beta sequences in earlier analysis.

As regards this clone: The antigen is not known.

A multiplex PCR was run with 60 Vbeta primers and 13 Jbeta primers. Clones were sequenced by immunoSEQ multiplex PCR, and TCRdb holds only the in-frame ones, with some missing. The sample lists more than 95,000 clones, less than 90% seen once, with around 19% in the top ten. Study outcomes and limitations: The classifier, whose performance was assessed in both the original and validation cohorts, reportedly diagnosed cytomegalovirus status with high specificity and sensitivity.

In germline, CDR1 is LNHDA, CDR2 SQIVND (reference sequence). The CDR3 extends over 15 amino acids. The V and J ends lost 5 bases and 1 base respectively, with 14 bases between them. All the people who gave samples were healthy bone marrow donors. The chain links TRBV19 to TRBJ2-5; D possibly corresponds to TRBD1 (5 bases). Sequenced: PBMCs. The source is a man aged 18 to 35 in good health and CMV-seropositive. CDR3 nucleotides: TGTGCCAGTAGTGTTGGCGACAGCCTCCAAGAGACCCAGTACTTC. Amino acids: CASSVGDSLQETQYF.